These T cell receptor beta chains were read from a single sample in a study of T cell repertoires in cytomegalovirus infection. TCRdb recomputed calls from the reads with MiXCR, one row per CDR3 protein. Of hundreds of thousands of distinct CDR3 sequences in the sample, about a sixth were seen once. Sequenced: PBMCs. Receptor source: a human donor in good health (CMV status not recorded). Some clones in this sample may be carry-over from other donors' samples. Both conserved end residues are part of each CDR3. A D gene is named only where the DNA matches it firmly. Where a row states a size, it is once, few, many or the class of an expanded clone; other rows omit it.

TRBJ1-2 TRBV12-3/TRBV12-4 few TRBD1 TGTGCCAGCAGATTCGGGACAGTCAGTGGCTACACCTTC CASRFGTVSGYTF
TRBJ2-3 TRBV7-6 many NA TGTGCCAGCAGCTCGGGGGAGCCAGATACGCAGTATTTT CASSSGEPDTQYF
TRBJ1-5 TRBV20-1 few NA TGCAGTGCTAGAGGGCCCCCAAGCCCGAATCAGCCCCAGCATTTT CSARGPPSPNQPQHF
TRBJ2-7 TRBV7-2 many TRBD2 TGTGCCAGCAGCTTAGTGTTTTCGACTAGCGGGCGGGTAGAGCAGTACTTC CASSLVFSTSGRVEQYF
TRBJ2-2 TRBV28 NA TRBD1 TGTGCCAGCAGTAATCCGGGACAGGGCTCTCCCACCGGGGAGCTGTTTTTT CASSNPGQGSPTGELFF
TRBJ2-1 TRBV4-2 many NA TGTGCCAGCAGCCAAGACCCGGGGGTTAATGAGCAGTTCTTC CASSQDPGVNEQFF
TRBJ1-5 TRBV6-1 few NA TGTGCCAGCAGTCAAGGGAGGGCGGTAATTTCTCAGCCCCAGCATTTT CASSQGRAVISQPQHF
TRBJ2-7 TRBV6-2/TRBV6-3 many TRBD2 TGTGCCAGCAGTCCCGCGGCAGCGGGGGCCTACGAGCAGTACTTC CASSPAAAGAYEQYF
TRBJ1-4 TRBV7-3 many NA TGTGCCAGCAGCTTATCGTCGATTCGGGAACAAGTCCTGTTTTTT CASSLSSIREQVLFF
TRBJ2-5 TRBV12-3/TRBV12-4 many NA TGTGCCAGCAGCCTCCGTCCGCAAGAGACCCAGTACTTC CASSLRPQETQYF
TRBJ2-5 TRBV7-2 few NA TGTGCCAGCAGCTTAGCCCAATCAGTAGAGACCCAGTACTTC CASSLAQSVETQYF
TRBJ1-2 TRBV27 NA NA TGTGCCAGCAGTTATGAGGCCGGCTATGGCTACACCTTC CASSYEAGYGYTF
TRBJ1-6 TRBV28 few TRBD1 TGTGCCAGCCGGGCGGGGGGGACAGGGACGTGGAATTCACCCCTCCACTTT CASRAGGTGTWNSPLHF
TRBJ1-6 TRBV28 few NA TGTGCCAGCAGCCTAACCCAGATAAGCTCCTATAATTCACCCCTCCACTTT CASSLTQISSYNSPLHF
TRBJ2-2 TRBV6-8 few TRBD2 TGTGCCAGCAAACGGCCCGGGACTAGTCTGTCCGGGGAGCTGTTTTTT CASKRPGTSLSGELFF
TRBJ2-7 TRBV12-3/TRBV12-4 few TRBD2 TGTGCCAGCAGTCGGACTAGCGGGAGAACCTACGAGCAGTACTTC CASSRTSGRTYEQYF
TRBJ2-5 TRBV4-1 NA TRBD2 TGCGCCAGCAGCCAAGATAAGGGAGGGCGAGAGACCCAGTACTTC CASSQDKGGRETQYF
TRBJ2-2 TRBV6-1 few TRBD2 TGTGCCAGCAGCGTTGGACTAGCGGGGGGCGTCGGGGAGCTGTTTTTT CASSVGLAGGVGELFF
TRBJ1-4 TRBV5-1 NA NA TGCGCCAGCAGCACGGACGGAAGTAATGAAAAACTGTTTTTT CASSTDGSNEKLFF
TRBJ1-3 TRBV24-1 few NA TGTGCCACCGCTTCGCCTGGAAACACCATATATTTT CATASPGNTIYF
TRBJ2-7 TRBV5-1 NA TRBD1 TGCGCCAGCAGCTCAAGCCGGGACAGGGTTATCTACGAGCAGTACTTC CASSSSRDRVIYEQYF
TRBJ1-2 TRBV7-2 few NA TGTGCCAGCAGCTTCACTCCTTGGCGGATTAACTATGGCTACACCTTC CASSFTPWRINYGYTF
TRBJ2-5 TRBV20-1 NA NA TGCAGTGCTAGATGGGGGGGCCTCCAAGAGACCCAGTACTTC CSARWGGLQETQYF
TRBJ2-2 TRBV28 many NA TGTGCCAGCAGTTTACCCGGGACGGCGAACACCGGGGAGCTGTTTTTT CASSLPGTANTGELFF
TRBJ2-3 TRBV7-2 many NA TGTGCCAGCAGCTTAGTACACTTTACAGATACGCAGTATTTT CASSLVHFTDTQYF
TRBJ1-4 TRBV20-1 few TRBD1 TGCAGTGCCTGGGGAAGAGGGACAGGGGGTGAAAAACTGTTTTTT CSAWGRGTGGEKLFF
TRBJ2-3 TRBV5-1 NA NA TGCGCCAGCAGCTTGGCCTCGGGGGTAGCAACAGATACGCAGTATTTT CASSLASGVATDTQYF
TRBJ1-1 TRBV12-3/TRBV12-4 NA TRBD1 TGTGCCAGCAGTCGGGACAGGGAGGCCATGAACACTGAAGCTTTCTTT CASSRDREAMNTEAFF
TRBJ2-2 TRBV12-3/TRBV12-4 few NA TGTGCCAGCTTTCATTGGAGTTCCCCCGGGGAGCTGTTTTTT CASFHWSSPGELFF
TRBJ2-7 TRBV4-1 many NA TGCGCCAGCAGCCAAGATCCTAACCGTTTAGACAGTTTGACCTACGAGCAGTACTTC CASSQDPNRLDSLTYEQYF
TRBJ2-1 TRBV7-8 NA NA TGTGCCAGCAGCTTTTCGGTAGGGGTCAATGAGCAGTTCTTC CASSFSVGVNEQFF
TRBJ2-3 TRBV7-2 many NA TGTGCCAGCAGCTTAGACCTAGCTGTCGACACAGATACGCAGTATTTT CASSLDLAVDTDTQYF
TRBJ2-7 TRBV15 few NA TGTGCCACCAGCAGAGATCCGGGGCGTGCCTACGAGCAGTACTTC CATSRDPGRAYEQYF
TRBJ1-1 TRBV4-1 many NA TGCGCCAGCAGCCTCAGCCATCAACTTCGGAACACTGAAGCTTTCTTT CASSLSHQLRNTEAFF
TRBJ2-3 TRBV20-1 once TRBD1 TGCAGTGCTCAAAATAGACAGGGATCCTCAGATACGCAGTATTTT CSAQNRQGSSDTQYF
TRBJ1-3 TRBV7-2 many NA TGTGCCAGCAGCTCCCCGGAGGGTGGAAACACCATATATTTT CASSSPEGGNTIYF
TRBJ2-7 TRBV28 NA NA TGTGCCAGCAGTTTATCCCCTCGCCAGGGGTTCGAGCAGTACTTC CASSLSPRQGFEQYF
TRBJ1-1 TRBV25-1 many NA TGTGCCAGCAGTGAATATGGGTACTCTACTTTCTTT CASSEYGYSTFF
TRBJ1-5 TRBV11-3 NA NA TGTGCCAGCGGGCGCTGCGCGGCGGGGCCACTACCGGTGAGCAATCAGCCCCAGCATTTT CASGRCAAGPLPVSNQPQHF
TRBJ2-2 TRBV7-6 few NA TGTGCCAGCAGCCCCCGGGGTGGGGGGAGTACCGGGGAGCTGTTTTTT CASSPRGGGSTGELFF
TRBJ2-5 TRBV10-3 many NA TGTGCCATCAGCGACCAACAGGGTTCATCGGGGACCCAGTACTTC CAISDQQGSSGTQYF
TRBJ2-7 TRBV6-5 NA TRBD2 TGTGCCAGCAGTGCGACTAGCGGGGGGTCCGAGCAGTACTTC CASSATSGGSEQYF
TRBJ1-1 TRBV6-1 many NA TGTGCCAGCAGTGACCAGACGAACACTGAAGCTTTCTTT CASSDQTNTEAFF
TRBJ2-1 TRBV12-3/TRBV12-4 NA TRBD1 TGTGCCAGCAGCGGACAGGGGGACAGTGAGCAGTTCTTC CASSGQGDSEQFF
TRBJ2-5 TRBV12-3/TRBV12-4 many TRBD2 TGTGCCAGCAGAGGGGAGGGAGAGACCCAGTACTTC CASRGEGETQYF
TRBJ1-5 TRBV4-1 few NA TGCGCCAGCAGCCATCCCCAGCAGGGTTTGCAGCCCCAGCATTTT CASSHPQQGLQPQHF
TRBJ2-3 TRBV7-2 many TRBD2 TGTGCCAGCAGCTTTACTAGCGGGGGGAGCAATTCAGCGCAGTATTTT CASSFTSGGSNSAQYF
TRBJ1-6 TRBV5-1 NA TRBD1 TGCGCCAGCAGCCCTGGAGACGGGACAGGGGATAATTCACCCCTCCACTTT CASSPGDGTGDNSPLHF
TRBJ1-1 TRBV7-6 few NA TGTGCCAGCAGCTTAGTAGTGCTCACTGAAGCTTTCTTT CASSLVVLTEAFF
TRBJ2-7 TRBV12-3/TRBV12-4 many TRBD1 TGTGCCAGCAGGGGGCCTGGGACAGGGATTTTCTACGAGCAGTACTTC CASRGPGTGIFYEQYF
TRBJ1-2 TRBV11-3 many NA TGTGCCAGCAGCCACGGGCCCCAGTCCTATGGCTACACCTTC CASSHGPQSYGYTF
TRBJ2-1 TRBV12-3/TRBV12-4 few NA TGTGCCAGCAGTTTAGGGGCAGGGCTTGGGAATGAGCAGTTCTTC CASSLGAGLGNEQFF
TRBJ1-3 TRBV6-5 many NA TGTGCCAGCAGTTTAGGCAGGGGAAACACCATATATTTT CASSLGRGNTIYF
TRBJ2-4 TRBV7-2 NA NA TGTGCCAGCAGCTTAGGATCGGCACAAGTCAAAAACATTCAGTACTTC CASSLGSAQVKNIQYF
TRBJ1-3 TRBV6-1 few TRBD1 TGTGCCAGCGGGGGACAGGGGGGATTCGGAAACACCATATATTTT CASGGQGGFGNTIYF